Each of the 2 T cell receptor beta chains below was sequenced from the same sample in a study of T cell changes during pregnancy in multiple sclerosis. The table came from immunoSEQ multiplex PCR; TCRdb's copy has only in-frame clones and leaves some out. This table holds tens of thousands of clones, roughly 89% found once. Here the sequenced sample was peripheral blood, taken in the third trimester of pregnancy. These receptors all come from a female donor in good health, enrolled as a control in a pregnancy study.

V is TRBV5-1 and J is TRBJ2-2; D gene unclear. Trimming cost V 3 bases and J 0 bases, with 3 bases left between them. CDR1 and CDR2 (germline): SGHRS, YFSETQ. The CDR3 has 13 amino acids. The CDR3 DNA reads TGCGCCAGCAGCTCGGCGAACACCGGGGAGCTGTTTTTT. Translating gives CASSSANTGELFF.

V gene TRBV28 combines with J gene TRBJ2-7; tentative D call: TRBD1 (6 bases). The germline gives CDR1 MDHEN, CDR2 SYDVKM. Trimming took 2 bases from V and 0 from J, leaving 11 bases between them. The CDR3 extends over 15 amino acids. In DNA, the CDR3 is TGTGCCAGCAGTTTAGGACAGCACTTCTCCTACGAGCAGTACTTC. Translated: CASSLGQHFSYEQYF. The full variable domain, with the rest looked up from reference TRBV28 and TRBJ2-7, is DVKVTQSSRYLVKRTGEKVFLECVQDMDHENMFWYRQDPGLGLRLIYFSYDVKMKEKGDIPEGYSVSREKKERFSLILESASTNQTSMYLCASSLGQHFSYEQYFGPGTRLTVT.